This T cell receptor beta chain was identified in a study of beta chain features in type 1 diabetes. General study points: Moderate yet significant TCRB CDR3 shortening was seen in Type 1 diabetes patients in all four CD4+ subsets.

This clone came up a few times. Its antigen is undetermined. The CDR3 consists of 13 residues. Every bit of the isolated RNA underwent reverse transcription, so sequencing read expressed TCRB transcripts. The method was immunoSEQ multiplex PCR; TCRdb's version includes in-frame clones alone and lacks a portion of them. The sample holds about 160,000 clones; around 7.9% are singletons and the top ten take roughly 0.46%. The TCR originated in a man younger than 35 with type 1 diabetes. The sample was central memory CD4+ T cells from blood. The rearrangement joins TRBV21-1 to TRBJ2-7; TRBD2 is taken as the D call from the table, unchecked against the DNA. TRBV21-1 is flagged as a pseudogene. CDR3 loop: CASSQRGGYEQYF. DNA for the CDR3: TGTGCCAGCAGCCAAAGGGGAGGATACGAGCAGTACTTC.